These 24 T cell receptor beta chains originate from one sample sequenced in a study of technical replicates of blood from several donors. Sequenced by immunoSEQ multiplex PCR; TCRdb stores in-frame clones only, minus some. This sample has 85,000 to 95,000 clones, with less than 96% found just once. Sample: T cells isolated from PBMCs. Every receptor here comes from a human donor in good health.

The genes are TRBV7-3 and TRBJ2-7; D possibly corresponds to TRBD2 (6 bases). Trimming stripped 5 bases from V and 3 bases from J, with 11 bases between. This CDR3 contains 13 residues. Germline loops: CDR1 SGHTA, CDR2 FQGTGA. The CDR3 nucleotides read TGTGCCAGCAGCCCAACCGGGGGCTACGAGCAGTACTTC. It is translated as CASSPTGGYEQYF.

The gene calls are TRBV25-1 and TRBJ2-7; TRBD1 is a possible D gene (6 bases). The CDR3 consists of 14 residues. V was pared by 3 bases and J by 2 bases, with 11 bases between. CDR1 and CDR2 from the germline V gene are MGHDK and SYGVNS. The CDR3 nucleotides read TGTGCCAGCAGTGACTCGGGACACACCTACGAGCAGTACTTC. Its protein product is CASSDSGHTYEQYF.

The CDR3 DNA reads TGTGCCAGTAGTATTGGGACAGGGGGTTTTAGCGATACGCAGTATTTT. It specifies CASSIGTGGFSDTQYF. This rearrangement joins TRBV19 to TRBJ2-3, with TRBD1 matching 11 bases. V was pared by 3 bases and J by 6 bases, with 8 bases of the junction left unmatched. The CDR3 is 16 amino acids. CDR1 and CDR2 from the germline V gene are LNHDA and SQIVND (reference sequence).

This clone was recorded only once. The chain uses TRBV12-5 and TRBJ2-5; perhaps TRBD2 as D (6 bases). Trimming left V 1 base short and J 5 bases short, with 14 bases between. The CDR3 loop spans 15 amino acids. Germline CDR1 is LGHNT and CDR2 is FRNRAP. The CDR3 nucleotides read TGTGCTAGTGGTTTGGGGACCATAGGGAGGGAGACCCAGTACTTC. Its protein is CASGLGTIGRETQYF.

The rearrangement uses TRBV14 and TRBJ2-2, with D possibly being TRBD2 (6 bases). Germline V gives CDR1 SGHDN, CDR2 FVKESK. The CDR3 loop spans 15 amino acids. The ends were cut back, 6 bases at V and 0 bases at J, with 11 bases in the middle. CDR3 amino acids: CASSRDFANTGELFF. The CDR3 DNA reads TGTGCCAGCAGTAGGGACTTCGCGAACACCGGGGAGCTGTTTTTT.

V gene TRBV4-1 combines with J gene TRBJ2-1; 7 bases map to TRBD2. The ends lost 8 bases at V and 5 bases at J; junction bases unmatched: 12. There are 15 residues in the CDR3. CDR1 is MGHRA, CDR2 YSYEKL, per germline. The CDR3 DNA follows: TGCGCCAGCGCTCAGCTGGCGGGAGCCCACAATGAGCAGTTCTTC. Translating gives CASAQLAGAHNEQFF.

This chain uses TRBV30 with TRBJ2-3; 10 bases fit TRBD2. V shed 2 bases, J shed 8 bases, and the junction held 10 bases outside the gene matches. CDR3 length: 15 residues. Germline assignment: CDR1 GTSNPN and CDR2 SVGIG (reference sequence). The CDR3 coding sequence is TGTGCCTGGAGTAGCGAGCGGGAGGGTTGGGGTACGCAGTATTTT. This sequence encodes CAWSSEREGWGTQYF.

The rearrangement uses TRBV27 and TRBJ1-1, with TRBD1 identical over 8 bases. This CDR3 has 14 residues. Germline trimming cut 1 base from V and 4 bases from J; bases unmatched to any gene: 2. Germline V lookup: CDR1 MNHEY, CDR2 SMNVEV (reference sequence). CDR3 residues: CASSLFTGGTEAFF. The CDR3 nucleotides are TGTGCCAGCAGTTTATTCACAGGGGGCACTGAAGCTTTCTTT.

With regard to this clone: The junction differs from germline at one of its ends, possibly a read error. The chain combines TRBV27 with TRBJ2-1; no clear D. The CDR3 is 13 amino acids. Germline CDR1 and CDR2: MNHEY and SMNVEV (reference sequence). CDR3 sequence: CASSLNSNNEQFF. As DNA, the CDR3 is TGTGCCAGCAGTTTAAACTCCAACAATGAGCAGTTCTTC.

This clone was counted once. The V call is TRBV9, the J call TRBJ2-7, with 11 bases matching TRBD2. J was trimmed by 2 bases and V by 0 bases; bases with no gene match: 7. This CDR3 spans 17 amino acids. Germline V gene data show CDR1 as SGDLS and CDR2 as YYNGEE. CDR3 DNA sequence: TGTGCCAGCAGCGTAGGGGGGGGGACTAGCGGTACCTACGAGCAGTACTTC. This gives the protein CASSVGGGTSGTYEQYF.

This chain connects TRBV27 to TRBJ2-1, with TRBD2 as a possible D gene (5 bases). The V end was cut by 2 bases, the J end by 12 bases, with 23 bases between. This CDR3 is 16 amino acids long. Germline V gives CDR1 MNHEY, CDR2 SMNVEV (reference sequence). DNA for the CDR3: TGTGCCAGCAGTTTACCTTGGCCCCAACTAGTGCGGATGCAGTTCTTC. The encoded protein is CASSLPWPQLVRMQFF.

The chain carries TRBV4-1 and TRBJ1-4, with a tentative D call TRBD1 (6 bases). V was clipped by 5 bases and J by 7 bases, with 17 bases between them. Germline V gives CDR1 MGHRA, CDR2 YSYEKL. The length of the CDR3 is 15 residues. The CDR3 DNA follows: TGCGCCAGCAGCTCACAGGGATTAGCTGGTGAAAAACTGTTTTTT. Translating it yields CASSSQGLAGEKLFF.

This clone was seen only once. The chain is built from TRBV18 and TRBJ2-5; D might be TRBD1 (6 bases). V lost 1 base to trimming and J lost 5 bases, with 11 bases between them. There are 14 residues in the CDR3. CDR1 and CDR2 (germline): KGHSH, LQKENI. The CDR3, as DNA: TGTGCCAGCTCACCACTGGGGGCCGGGGAGACCCAGTACTTC. Its translation: CASSPLGAGETQYF.

This rearrangement joins TRBV9 to TRBJ2-2; TRBD2 matches at 13 bases. The CDR3 extends over 17 amino acids. Germline CDR1 is SGDLS and CDR2 is YYNGEE. The V segment lost 0 bases and the J segment 5 bases; nucleotides outside the gene matches: 4. The DNA for the CDR3 is TGTGCCAGCAGCGTAGATTGGACTAGCGGGAGAACCGGGGAGCTGTTTTTT. Its translation: CASSVDWTSGRTGELFF.

In its sample, this clone was seen once. V and J are TRBV19 and TRBJ2-3; D call uncertain. The CDR3 extends over 13 amino acids. The ends were cut back, 5 bases at V and 6 bases at J, with 12 bases in the middle. Germline V lookup: CDR1 LNHDA, CDR2 SQIVND (reference sequence). CDR3 DNA sequence: TGTGCCAGTAGTCCGGGTATGGTGGATACGCAGTATTTT. Its protein is CASSPGMVDTQYF.

The rearrangement links TRBV11-2 to TRBJ2-3; tentative D call: TRBD2 (6 bases). Per germline, CDR1 SGHAT and CDR2 FQNNGV. The CDR3 totals 19 residues. V lost 0 bases and J 4 bases, leaving 23 bases between the germline ends. This CDR3 is CASSLDPFPGRGMSDTQYF. Here the CDR3 DNA reads TGTGCCAGCAGCTTAGATCCATTCCCGGGCCGGGGGATGTCAGATACGCAGTATTTT.

This chain connects TRBV7-2 to TRBJ1-4, with 10 bases matching TRBD1. CDR1 SGHTA and CDR2 FQGNSA come from the germline V gene. CDR3 length: 15 amino acids. Trimming cost V 4 bases and J 4 bases; bases outside gene matches: 3. The CDR3 spells CASSSRDRGNEKLFF. The CDR3 DNA reads as TGTGCCAGCAGCTCCCGGGACAGGGGTAATGAAAAACTGTTTTTT.

The chain combines TRBV9 with TRBJ2-3; TRBD2 matches 11 bases. Looked up from germline, CDR1 is SGDLS and CDR2 is YYNGEE. This CDR3 spans 16 amino acids. V dropped 4 bases and J dropped 4; count of bases not matched to a gene: 8. DNA for the CDR3: TGTGCCAGCAGCATTTCGACTAGCGGGGTTGCAGATACGCAGTATTTT. The encoded protein is CASSISTSGVADTQYF.

The rearrangement uses TRBV7-3 and TRBJ2-1, with D tentatively TRBD2 (6 bases). This CDR3 has 15 amino acids. Germline V gene lookup returns CDR1 SGHTA and CDR2 FQGTGA. V lost 1 base to trimming and J lost 8 bases, with 15 bases between them. The CDR3 DNA sequence: TGTGCCAGCAGCTTAATCGGCGGGAAAGGAGATGAGCAGTTCTTC. This sequence encodes CASSLIGGKGDEQFF.

The V gene is TRBV4-2, the J gene TRBJ1-2; 10 bases agree with TRBD1. Germline CDR1 and CDR2: LGHNA and YNFKEQ. With V trimmed by 3 bases and J by 4 bases, 5 bases remained unmatched. This CDR3 is built from 15 residues. The CDR3 loop reads CASSHTGTGVYGYTF. CDR3 in DNA: TGTGCCAGCAGCCACACCGGGACAGGGGTCTATGGCTACACCTTC.

The CDR3 loop is CASSLAVGAQDGYTF. The CDR3 DNA reads as TGTGCCAGCAGCTTAGCGGTGGGGGCGCAGGATGGCTACACCTTC. The V and J genes are TRBV7-2 and TRBJ1-2, with D perhaps matching TRBD1 (6 bases). The germline V gene has CDR1 SGHTA and CDR2 FQGNSA. V was shortened by 0 bases and J by 6 bases, with 14 bases between the two germline ends. The CDR3 consists of 15 residues.

CDR3 region: CASKNRRFGYTF. CDR3 DNA sequence: TGTGCCAGTAAAAACAGGCGATTCGGCTACACCTTC. The chain has TRBV19 and TRBJ1-2; weak D call: TRBD1 (5 bases). The CDR3 spans 12 residues. Trimming removed 7 bases from V and 8 bases from J, with 14 bases in between. CDR1 is LNHDA and CDR2 is SQIVND in the germline V gene (reference sequence).

The rearrangement uses TRBV10-3 and TRBJ2-3; tentative D call: TRBD2 (6 bases). Per germline, CDR1 ENHRY and CDR2 SYGVKD. CDR3 length equals 16 residues. Trimming stripped 1 base from V and 1 base from J, with 12 bases between. The CDR3, as DNA: TGTGCCATCAGTGAGTTCGAGGGAGGAGGCACAGATACGCAGTATTTT. Amino acid sequence: CAISEFEGGGTDTQYF.

CDR3: CASSESTLAGTDTQYF. In DNA, the CDR3 is TGCGCCAGCAGTGAGTCCACACTAGCGGGTACAGATACGCAGTATTTT. V is TRBV10-1 and J is TRBJ2-3; 9 nucleotides align to TRBD2. This CDR3 region has 16 residues. The V gene end was trimmed by 0 bases and the J gene end by 3 bases; junction bases not matched to a gene: 4. CDR1 and CDR2 from the germline V gene are WNHNN and SYGVQD (reference sequence).